This entry describes one T cell receptor (beta chain). Its antigen is unidentified. The entry originates in a study of cytomegalovirus exposure and HLA in healthy donors. This CDR3 comprises 16 residues. Deletions cut 1 base from V and 0 bases from J, with 12 bases between. Germline loops: CDR1 MDHEN, CDR2 SYDVKM. Study-level points and caveats: Most CMV-associated TCR beta chains were later found to appear HLA-restricted. Association of a missense DCLRE1C variant with TCR beta V- and J-gene trimming was reported in a later analysis. In an earlier analysis, in roughly 580 donors, most V segments appeared productive either ~87% or ~30% of the time. A later analysis linked roughly 17,000 TCR beta sequences to HLA alleles at 0.05 false discovery rate.

The PCR was carried out with 60 Vbeta primers and 13 Jbeta primers. Libraries were prepared by immunoSEQ multiplex PCR; TCRdb keeps only in-frame clonotypes and omits some of them. Seen here are approximately 120,000 clones, approximately 89% observed once, and the top ten hold about 6.7%. This clonotype originated in a woman in her thirties in good health and CMV-seropositive. The sample was PBMCs. The chain employs TRBV28 and TRBJ1-1, with a tentative D call TRBD1 (5 bases). The CDR3 nucleotides are TGTGCCAGCAGTTTATACGGCTACAGGTTGAACACTGAAGCTTTCTTT. It specifies CASSLYGYRLNTEAFF.